This T cell receptor (beta chain) came from a study of T cells expressing NK-cell markers. Looking at the study overall: Among the eight sequenced donors, seven tested HCMV-seropositive and one tested seronegative. Study results and caveats: What remained unclear was the HCMV specificity of expanded NKG2C+ T cell clones. Dominant NKG2C+ clonotypes made up 1.0-7.0% of CD8+ T cells in roughly 6 donors.

5'RACE template switching with UMIs produced the TCR beta cDNA. Following a re-call of the 5' RACE reads, TCRdb has one entry per CDR3 protein and lacks DNA. The sample totals 350,000 to 400,000 distinct CDR3 sequences. Germline V gene data show CDR1 as LNHDA and CDR2 as SQIVND (reference sequence). CDR3 length equals 15 residues. Concerning this clonotype itself: The antigen is undetermined.

This TCR derives from a woman between 45 and 60 years old in good health. The sequencing input was blood T cells: a sorted CD56 or NKG2C T cell subset, CD4+ or CD8+ T cells, or bulk PBMC T cells (not recorded which). The genes are TRBV19 and TRBJ2-3; without DNA, the TCRdb call of TRBD1 cannot be checked. CDR3 loop: CASSIMGAQTDTQYF.